The T cell receptor beta chain described here comes from a study of blood T cells in healthy people across ages (dated by TCRdb to between 2015 and 2016). Study-wide context: In model experiments, template switching captured roughly one uniquely barcoded TCR beta cDNA molecule for every two T cells. Using deep sequencing normalized with unique cDNA molecular identifiers, the study measured how TCR beta repertoire diversity changes with age. The donors were divided into four age groups: young (average approximately 15 years), middle-aged (roughly 40), aged (about 56) and long-lived (roughly 88). For two donors (one aged 18 to 30 and one aged 80 or older), the study analyzed two additional independent replicas of 1 million unique cDNA reads from the same blood draw.

The donors were under 40 Caucasian individuals from Russia, aged roughly 6 to 90 years, who were systemically healthy. Roughly 10 milliliters of peripheral blood were drawn from each donor into EDTA-treated Vacutainer tubes. Ficoll-Paque density-gradient centrifugation was used to isolate PBMCs, with at least 6.5 million per sample. Total RNA was extracted from PBMCs with Trizol reagent, with at least 5 micrograms obtained per sample. The percentages of naive CD45RAhigh/CD27high T cells were determined by flow cytometry on a PBMC aliquot from every donor. A word on this clonotype: There is no known antigen for this receptor. Within one base of it there is no much larger clone, and no base qualities were kept.

Library preparation employed 5' RACE. The instrument was an Illumina HiSeq 2500. A second about 7 to 11 cycle PCR used a sample-barcoded 5' primer and a J-beta primer mix. A template-switch 5' adaptor carrying 12 random nucleotides introduced a unique molecular identifier onto each TCR beta cDNA molecule. Each sample yielded at least 2.5 million CDR3-containing paired-end reads. All of the RNA was converted into first-strand cDNA using the Mint cDNA synthesis kit, with a TRBC-specific oligonucleotide serving as the primer. After uracil-DNA glycosylase treatment, a first 18-cycle PCR used universal primers M1SS and BC2_uni_R on all cDNA. As for how the authors treated the data: Normalization of each sample was performed by random selection of 1 million high-quality reads, each carrying a distinct molecular identifier. Reads sharing molecular identifiers were discarded rather than binned into consensus sequences. CDR3 identification, clonotype clustering and error correction used MiTCR with a Q25 quality threshold and the strictest error-elimination algorithm. A nonparametric unseen species model with Euler transformation was used to estimate lower-bound total TCR beta diversity. Starting from the raw public reads, TCRdb applied fastp trimming at Q25, assembled clones with MiXCR and retained in-frame beta chains. Duplicate CDR3 protein sequences are folded into a single record with the most common DNA and genes. Clone size and V and J calls follow TCRdb, not the original study. The sample data list around 800,000 distinct CDR3 sequences, and about 26% of these were observed just once. The ten largest make up about 3% of the sample.

CDR1 and CDR2 are read off the germline V gene as MDHEN and SYDVKM. Spanning cysteine to phenylalanine, the CDR3 consists of 14 amino acids. CDR3 DNA only is kept here, 42 bases in frame from base 1. The junction shows trimming of 5 bases on V and 1 base on J, plus 8 bases between the germline ends. What the study reported, not specific to this receptor: Because profiling used bulk unsorted PBMCs, naive and antigen-experienced compartments could not be compared conclusively. Compared with the aged group, the long-lived group had more naive CD4+ T cells, fewer expanded clones and increased TCR diversity, suggesting age selection. Because donor CMV infection status was unknown, age-related changes in expanded clonotypes were potentially confounded. The percentage of naive T cells measured by flow cytometry correlated strongly with observed TCR beta diversity. Observed TCR beta diversity per million T cells fell roughly linearly with age, and a significant reduction was already apparent by age roughly 41. Estimates of total diversity based on one million sequenced T cells were considered lower bounds and underestimates.

The data also belong to a second study, concerning T cells of mothers and their children. As that second paper reports: The donors were nine systemically healthy Caucasian individuals, made up of three mothers and their six children. cDNA synthesis used all of the extracted RNA, with approximately 1.6 ug of RNA in each 15 ul reaction. In the second PCR, the M1S primer added sample barcodes and 2-4 random nucleotides. Over 8.5 million TCR beta CDR3 reads came from each mother, compared with around 3 million reads from each child. Thymic selection similarly shapes TCR recombination output in related and unrelated pairs, with minor effect from inherited differences. Normalized repertoire overlap was always found to be slightly, but never significantly, higher in related mother-child pairs than in unrelated mother-child pairs. Persistent microchimeric T cell clones were not detected, at a sensitivity of roughly 100 clones per million clonotypes. Deep NGS was used in the study to compare the TCR beta repertoires of mothers and children and to look for features that separate related mother-child pairs from unrelated individuals. On average, the children were roughly 12 +/- 4 years old, while the mothers were approximately 41 +/- 4 years old. After adapters were ligated using NEBNext reagents, the libraries underwent 100+100 nt paired-end sequencing on an Illumina HiSeq 2000. Mother and child libraries were prepared a month apart and sequenced in separate runs to prevent cross-contamination. Between 500,000 and 2,000,000 distinct TCR beta clonotypes were identified per donor. Naive TCR beta clonotypes were estimated from low-frequency clonotypes matched to each donor's FACS-determined naive share, without sorting.

The chain employs TRBV28 and TRBJ2-2; a weak D assignment points to TRBD1 (5 bases agree). Sequencing was performed on blood. The clonotype was recovered from a boy younger than 18 in good health. In nucleotide form, the sequence is TGTGCCAGCAGTAACGGACAGAACACCGGGGAGCTGTTTTTT. This translates into CASSNGQNTGELFF. The CDR3 plus the reference TRBV28 and TRBJ2-2 genes for the other parts give the full variable domain: DVKVTQSSRYLVKRTGEKVFLECVQDMDHENMFWYRQDPGLGLRLIYFSYDVKMKEKGDIPEGYSVSREKKERFSLILESASTNQTSMYLCASSNGQNTGELFFGEGSRLTVL.